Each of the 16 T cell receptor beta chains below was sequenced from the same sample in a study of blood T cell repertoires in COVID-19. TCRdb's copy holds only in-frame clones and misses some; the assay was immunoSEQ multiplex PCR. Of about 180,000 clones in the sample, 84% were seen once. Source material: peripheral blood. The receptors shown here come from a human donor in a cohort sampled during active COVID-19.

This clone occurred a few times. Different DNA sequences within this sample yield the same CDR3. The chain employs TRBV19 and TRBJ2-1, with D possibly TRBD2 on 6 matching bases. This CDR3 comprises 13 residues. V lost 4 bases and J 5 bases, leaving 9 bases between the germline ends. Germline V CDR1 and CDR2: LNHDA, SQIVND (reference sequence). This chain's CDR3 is CASSRGLNNEQFF. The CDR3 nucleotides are TGTGCCAGTAGTAGGGGACTTAACAATGAGCAGTTCTTC.

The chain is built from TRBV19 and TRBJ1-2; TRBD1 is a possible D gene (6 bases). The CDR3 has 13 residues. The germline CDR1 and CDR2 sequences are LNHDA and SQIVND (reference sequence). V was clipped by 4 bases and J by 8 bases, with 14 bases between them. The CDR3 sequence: CASSTDSLRGYTF. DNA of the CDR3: TGTGCCAGTAGTACGGACAGTCTACGGGGCTACACCTTC.

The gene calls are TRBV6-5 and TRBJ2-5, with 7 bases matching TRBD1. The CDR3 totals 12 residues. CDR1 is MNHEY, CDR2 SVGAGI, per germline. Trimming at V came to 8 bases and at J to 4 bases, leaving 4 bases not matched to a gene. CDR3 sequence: CASGGQAETQYF. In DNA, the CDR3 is TGTGCCAGCGGCGGACAGGCAGAGACCCAGTACTTC.

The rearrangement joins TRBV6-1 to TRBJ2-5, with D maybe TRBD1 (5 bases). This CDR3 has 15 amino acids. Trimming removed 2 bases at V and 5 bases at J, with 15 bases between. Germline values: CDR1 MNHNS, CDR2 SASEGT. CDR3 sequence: CASSEILGQGETQYF. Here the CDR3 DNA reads TGTGCCAGCAGTGAAATTCTGGGGCAGGGTGAGACCCAGTACTTC.

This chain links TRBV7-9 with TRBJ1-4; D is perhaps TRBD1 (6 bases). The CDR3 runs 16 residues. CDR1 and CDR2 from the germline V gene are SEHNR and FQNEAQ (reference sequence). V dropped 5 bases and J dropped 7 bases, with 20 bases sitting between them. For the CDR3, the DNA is TGTGCCAGCAGCCTTAGGAGCGGGGGCAGCGGTGAAAAACTGTTTTTT. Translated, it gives CASSLRSGGSGEKLFF. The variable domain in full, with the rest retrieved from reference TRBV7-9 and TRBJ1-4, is DTGVSQNPRHKITKRGQNVTFRCDPISEHNRLYWYRQTLGQGPEFLTYFQNEAQLEKSRLLSDRFSAERPKGSFSTLEIQRTEQGDSAMYLCASSLRSGGSGEKLFFGSGTQLSVL.

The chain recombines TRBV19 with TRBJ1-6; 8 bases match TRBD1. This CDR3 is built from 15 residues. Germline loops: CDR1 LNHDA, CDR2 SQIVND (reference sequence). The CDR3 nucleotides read TGTGCTTCTACAGGGGGTGCCTCCTATAATTCACCCCTCCACTTT. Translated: CASTGGASYNSPLHF.

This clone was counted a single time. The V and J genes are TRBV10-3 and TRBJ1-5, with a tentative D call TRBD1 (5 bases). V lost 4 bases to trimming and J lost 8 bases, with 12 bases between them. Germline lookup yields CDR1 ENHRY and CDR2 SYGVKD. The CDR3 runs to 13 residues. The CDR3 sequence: CAISAGGIEPQHF. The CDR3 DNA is TGTGCCATCAGTGCGGGGGGGATAGAGCCCCAGCATTTT.

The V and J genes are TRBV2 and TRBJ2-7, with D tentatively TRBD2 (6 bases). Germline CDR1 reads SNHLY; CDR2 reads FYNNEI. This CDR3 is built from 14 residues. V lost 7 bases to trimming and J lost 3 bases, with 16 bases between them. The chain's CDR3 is CASMGIAVHYEQYF. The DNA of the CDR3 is TGTGCCAGCATGGGAATAGCGGTGCACTACGAGCAGTACTTC.

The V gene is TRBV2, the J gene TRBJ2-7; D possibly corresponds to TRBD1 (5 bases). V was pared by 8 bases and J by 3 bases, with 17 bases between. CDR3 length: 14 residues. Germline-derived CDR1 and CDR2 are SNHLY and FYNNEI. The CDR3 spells CASAQGSHIYEQYF. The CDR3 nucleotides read TGTGCCAGCGCCCAGGGCTCTCATATCTACGAGCAGTACTTC.

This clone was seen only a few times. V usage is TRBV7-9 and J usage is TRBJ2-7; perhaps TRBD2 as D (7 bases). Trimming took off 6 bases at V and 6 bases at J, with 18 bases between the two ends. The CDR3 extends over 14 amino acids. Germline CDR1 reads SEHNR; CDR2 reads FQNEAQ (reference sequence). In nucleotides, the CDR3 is TGTGCCAGCAGATCCGCGGGGGCGCAGAGCGAGCAGTACTTC. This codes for CASRSAGAQSEQYF.

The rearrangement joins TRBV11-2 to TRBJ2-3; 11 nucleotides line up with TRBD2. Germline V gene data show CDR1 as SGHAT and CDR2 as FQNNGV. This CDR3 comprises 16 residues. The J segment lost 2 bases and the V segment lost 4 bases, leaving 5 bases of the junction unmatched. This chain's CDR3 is CASSSRLAGNTDTQYF. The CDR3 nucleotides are TGTGCCAGCAGCTCACGACTAGCGGGGAACACAGATACGCAGTATTTT. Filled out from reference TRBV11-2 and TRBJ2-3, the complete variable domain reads EAGVAQSPRYKIIEKRQSVAFWCNPISGHATLYWYQQILGQGPKLLIQFQNNGVVDDSQLPKDRFSAERLKGVDSTLKIQPAKLEDSAVYLCASSSRLAGNTDTQYFGPGTRLTVL.

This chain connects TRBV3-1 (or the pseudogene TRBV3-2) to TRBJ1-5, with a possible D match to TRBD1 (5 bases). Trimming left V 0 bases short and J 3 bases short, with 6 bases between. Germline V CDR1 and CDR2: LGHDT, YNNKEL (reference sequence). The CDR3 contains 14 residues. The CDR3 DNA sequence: TGTGCCAGCAGCCAAGACAGGGACAATCAGCCCCAGCATTTT. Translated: CASSQDRDNQPQHF.

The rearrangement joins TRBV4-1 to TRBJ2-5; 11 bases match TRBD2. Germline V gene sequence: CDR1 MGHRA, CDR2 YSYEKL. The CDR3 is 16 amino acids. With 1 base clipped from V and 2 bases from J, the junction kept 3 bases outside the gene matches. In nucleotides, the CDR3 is TGCGCCAGCAGCCAAGCCCGACTAGCGGGGCAAGAGACCCAGTACTTC. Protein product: CASSQARLAGQETQYF.

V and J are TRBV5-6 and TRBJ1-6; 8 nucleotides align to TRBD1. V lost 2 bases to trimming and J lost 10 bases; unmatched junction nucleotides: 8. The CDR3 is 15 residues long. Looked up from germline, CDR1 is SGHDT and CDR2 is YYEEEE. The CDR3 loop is CASSFMDRVRSPLHF. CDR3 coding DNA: TGTGCCAGCAGCTTCATGGACAGGGTACGATCACCCCTCCACTTT.

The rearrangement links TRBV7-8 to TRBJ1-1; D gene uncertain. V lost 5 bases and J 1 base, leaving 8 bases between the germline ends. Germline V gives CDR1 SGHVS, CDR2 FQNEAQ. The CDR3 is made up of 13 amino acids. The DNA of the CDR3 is TGTGCCAGCAGCGTGAGACAGAACACTGAAGCTTTCTTT. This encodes CASSVRQNTEAFF.

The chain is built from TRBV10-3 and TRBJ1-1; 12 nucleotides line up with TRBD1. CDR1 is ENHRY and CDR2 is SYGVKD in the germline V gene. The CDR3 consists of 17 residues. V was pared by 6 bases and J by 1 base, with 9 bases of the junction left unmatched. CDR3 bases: TGTGCCATCAGGGGACAGGGGGCGCAAAGGACGAACACTGAAGCTTTCTTT. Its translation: CAIRGQGAQRTNTEAFF.